This T cell receptor beta chain was retrieved from a study of T cells in Graves' hyperthyroidism and ophthalmopathy. It was RNA transcripts that yielded the amplified TCR beta CDR3 regions. Researchers ran a first-round RT-PCR on the TCR CDR3 using the HTBI primer set. TCRdb used MiXCR to reprocess the multiplex PCR reads, holding one entry per CDR3 protein. The table has a few hundred thousand distinct CDR3 sequences, under 20% seen once. Clinical symptoms, serum thyroxine and TRAb, thyroid ultrasound and orbital computed tomography were used for the diagnoses. The CDR3 extends over 13 amino acids. The germline V gene has CDR1 SGHAT and CDR2 FQNNGV. Trimming removed 3 bases from V and 3 bases from J, with 9 bases in between. This clonotype came up many times. The antigen remains undetermined. Findings and caveats of the study: Blood shared most expanded thyroid clonotypes above 0.001. A model of 13 V-J features distinguished ophthalmopathy from stable hyperthyroidism. Prediction of ophthalmopathy progression came a median roughly 6.4 months pre-onset.

Sequenced input: blood. The clonotype was recovered from a young woman with Graves' ophthalmopathy. The chain has TRBV11-2 and TRBJ2-7, with no clear D. The CDR3 spells CASSFLDGYEQYF. As DNA, the CDR3 is TGTGCCAGCAGCTTCTTGGACGGCTACGAGCAGTACTTC. The full variable domain, in which reference TRBV11-2 and TRBJ2-7 provide the parts outside the CDR3, is EAGVAQSPRYKIIEKRQSVAFWCNPISGHATLYWYQQILGQGPKLLIQFQNNGVVDDSQLPKDRFSAERLKGVDSTLKIQPAKLEDSAVYLCASSFLDGYEQYFGPGTRLTVT.